The 32 T cell receptor beta chains below come from one sample, sequenced in a study of shared clonotypes between healthy human individuals. Clones were sequenced by immunoSEQ multiplex PCR, and TCRdb holds only the in-frame ones, with some missing. Among about 600,000 clones, around 97% were seen once, and the ten largest hold about 0.057%. Sequencing was performed on naive CD4+ T cells sorted from blood. As to subset: CD45RA+ positively selected. Receptors were obtained from a woman in her twenties or thirties in good health.

Regarding this clone: One junction end disagrees with the germline gene, perhaps due to a read error. The rearrangement links TRBV10-3 to TRBJ2-3; TRBD1 agrees at 8 bases. The CDR3 consists of 13 residues. Germline V lookup: CDR1 ENHRY, CDR2 SYGVKD. CDR3 bases: TGTGCCATCGGTGACAGGGGTGGCGATACGCAGTATTTT. Translation gives CAIGDRGGDTQYF.

The V call is TRBV6-5, the J call TRBJ1-1; 9 nucleotides agree with TRBD1. Germline CDR1 is MNHEY and CDR2 is SVGAGI. The CDR3 is 15 amino acids. V lost 6 bases and J lost 1; bases outside the gene matches: 6. In DNA form, the CDR3 reads TGTGCCAGCAGCCCCACAGGGGGCGAGAACACTGAAGCTTTCTTT. Protein sequence: CASSPTGGENTEAFF.

V and J are TRBV5-5 and TRBJ1-2; D is uncertain. CDR1 and CDR2 (germline): SGHKS, YYEKEE (reference sequence). V shed 2 bases and J shed 6 bases, with 5 bases lying between them. The CDR3 loop spans 11 amino acids. The CDR3 DNA reads as TGTGCCAGCAGCTTACAGCATGGCTACACCTTC. It yields the protein CASSLQHGYTF.

This chain uses TRBV28 with TRBJ1-1, with a possible D match to TRBD1 (5 bases). Trimming shortened V by 0 bases and J by 6 bases, and 11 bases separated the two germline ends. This CDR3 spans 14 amino acids. Germline-derived CDR1 and CDR2 are MDHEN and SYDVKM. CDR3 sequence (DNA): TGTGCCAGCAGTTTATGGTCGGAGGGACCTGAAGCTTTCTTT. As protein: CASSLWSEGPEAFF.

This clone was seen once. The gene calls are TRBV5-1 and TRBJ1-1; no definite D call. CDR3 size: 15 residues. V lost 0 bases and J 0 bases, leaving 9 bases between the germline ends. Germline V gene data show CDR1 as SGHRS and CDR2 as YFSETQ. The CDR3 nucleotides read TGCGCCAGCAGCTTGGGTGGGATGGTGAACACTGAAGCTTTCTTT. Translation gives CASSLGGMVNTEAFF. The variable domain in full, with the rest retrieved from reference TRBV5-1 and TRBJ1-1, is KAGVTQTPRYLIKTRGQQVTLSCSPISGHRSVSWYQQTPGQGLQFLFEYFSETQRNKGNFPGRFSGRQFSNSRSEMNVSTLELGDSALYLCASSLGGMVNTEAFFGQGTRLTVV.

This rearrangement joins TRBV5-1 to TRBJ1-2, with D maybe TRBD1 (6 bases). V dropped 4 bases and J dropped 0 bases, with 13 bases sitting between them. Germline CDR1 reads SGHRS; CDR2 reads YFSETQ. The CDR3 sequence is 15 residues long. The CDR3 region is CASSQMTGANYGYTF. In nucleotides, the CDR3 is TGCGCCAGCAGCCAGATGACAGGCGCTAACTATGGCTACACCTTC. Combining the CDR3 with reference TRBV5-1 and TRBJ1-2 gives the whole variable domain KAGVTQTPRYLIKTRGQQVTLSCSPISGHRSVSWYQQTPGQGLQFLFEYFSETQRNKGNFPGRFSGRQFSNSRSEMNVSTLELGDSALYLCASSQMTGANYGYTFGSGTRLTVV.

V is TRBV15 and J is TRBJ2-7, with a tentative D call TRBD1 (5 bases). The CDR3 contains 14 residues. Trimming pared 0 bases from V and 6 bases from J, leaving 12 bases between. The germline V gene encodes CDR1 LNHNV and CDR2 YYDKDF (reference sequence). CDR3 in amino acids: CATSRDFAGFEQYF. For the CDR3, the DNA is TGTGCCACCAGCAGAGATTTCGCAGGGTTCGAGCAGTACTTC.

The V and J genes are TRBV7-9 and TRBJ1-3; the match to TRBD1 covers 9 bases. With V trimmed by 5 bases and J by 6 bases, 8 bases remained unmatched. CDR3 size: 15 residues. Germline V CDR1 and CDR2: SEHNR, FQNEAQ (reference sequence). The CDR3 sequence: CASSVPGQGLNTIYF. CDR3 nucleotide sequence: TGTGCCAGCAGCGTCCCGGGACAGGGTTTAAACACCATATATTTT.

The rearrangement links TRBV7-7 to TRBJ2-3; D is unresolved. Trimming took 3 bases from V and 1 from J, leaving 8 bases between them. From germline, CDR1 is SSHAT and CDR2 FNYEAQ (reference sequence). The CDR3 has 14 residues. CDR3 in DNA: TGTGCCAGCAGCTTCCGACTTGGCACAGATACGCAGTATTTT. Amino acids: CASSFRLGTDTQYF.

This sequence joins TRBV10-3 and TRBJ2-6, with 8 bases identical to TRBD1. CDR1 is ENHRY and CDR2 is SYGVKD in the germline V gene. The V segment lost 6 bases and the J segment 0 bases; nucleotides outside the gene matches: 10. The CDR3 has 18 residues. CDR3 in amino acids: CAIREPGQAYSGANVLTF. CDR3 in DNA: TGTGCCATCAGGGAACCGGGACAGGCCTACTCTGGGGCCAACGTCCTGACTTTC.

This rearrangement joins TRBV6-1 to TRBJ1-6; 7 bases match TRBD1. The CDR3 is 14 residues long. The germline V gene encodes CDR1 MNHNS and CDR2 SASEGT. V gave up 4 bases and J gave up 11 bases; unmatched junction bases: 8. As DNA, the CDR3 is TGTGCCAGCAGTGCGCGACAGGGTGTGACACCCCTCCACTTT. It encodes CASSARQGVTPLHF.

The chain recombines TRBV18 with TRBJ2-7; TRBD1 matches 10 bases. With V trimmed by 3 bases and J by 5 bases, 4 bases remained unmatched. The CDR3 is made up of 14 amino acids. Germline V gives CDR1 KGHSH, CDR2 LQKENI. The CDR3 region is CASSPRDRGNEQYF. CDR3 bases: TGTGCCAGCTCACCCCGGGACAGGGGTAACGAGCAGTACTTC.

This chain uses TRBV2 with TRBJ1-2; D is perhaps TRBD1 (5 bases). The CDR3 consists of 13 residues. V lost 4 bases, J lost 0 bases, and 6 bases lay in between. In germline, CDR1 is SNHLY, CDR2 FYNNEI. The CDR3 nucleotides are TGTGCCAGCAGTGGGACAACTAACTATGGCTACACCTTC. As protein: CASSGTTNYGYTF.

V is TRBV5-1 and J is TRBJ2-3; possible D gene TRBD2, 6 bases. The V gene's germline CDR1 is SGHRS and CDR2 YFSETQ. The CDR3 extends over 18 amino acids. With 2 bases removed from V and 4 bases from J, the gap between germline ends came to 23 bases. CDR3 protein: CASSFPSGSHSLADTQYF. CDR3 bases: TGCGCCAGCAGCTTTCCAAGCGGGTCCCACTCTCTCGCAGATACGCAGTATTTT.

The chain recombines TRBV29-1 with TRBJ2-7; no definite D call. Germline V gene lookup returns CDR1 SQVTM and CDR2 ANQGSEA. The CDR3 has 12 residues. V gave up 5 bases and J gave up 2 bases, with 10 bases separating them. The CDR3 bases are TGCAGCGTTAAAGTCTCAACCTACGAGCAGTACTTC. Amino acid sequence: CSVKVSTYEQYF.

The gene calls are TRBV19 and TRBJ2-7; 7 bases line up with TRBD2. The CDR3 has 15 residues. V lost 6 bases to trimming and J lost 0 bases; unmatched junction nucleotides: 8. The germline V gene has CDR1 LNHDA and CDR2 SQIVND (reference sequence). In DNA, the CDR3 is TGTGCCAGTAGACCGACTAGCTGGGGCTCCTACGAGCAGTACTTC. Its translation: CASRPTSWGSYEQYF.

V is TRBV6-1 and J is TRBJ2-5; TRBD1 aligns across 9 bases. The V gene end was trimmed by 2 bases and the J gene end by 3 bases; junction bases not matched to a gene: 4. The CDR3 length is 15 residues. Germline loops: CDR1 MNHNS, CDR2 SASEGT. In nucleotides, the CDR3 is TGTGCCAGCAGTGAACCAAGGACAGGGGAAGAGACCCAGTACTTC. Amino acids: CASSEPRTGEETQYF.

The J gene is TRBJ2-2, the V gene TRBV5-1, with 13 bases lining up with TRBD2. The ends lost 0 bases at V and 0 bases at J; junction bases unmatched: 2. This CDR3 region has 18 residues. Germline lookup yields CDR1 SGHRS and CDR2 YFSETQ. The CDR3 sequence is CASSLGLAGGANTGELFF. In DNA, the CDR3 is TGCGCCAGCAGCTTGGGACTAGCGGGAGGCGCGAACACCGGGGAGCTGTTTTTT.

The chain couples TRBV28 to TRBJ1-5; D not certain. V was pared by 1 base and J by 0 bases, with 4 bases between. The CDR3 loop spans 14 amino acids. Germline V gives CDR1 MDHEN, CDR2 SYDVKM. The DNA of the CDR3 is TGTGCCAGCAGTTTATCCTATAGCAATCAGCCCCAGCATTTT. Its protein product is CASSLSYSNQPQHF.

This chain joins TRBV6-4 and TRBJ2-1, with 11 bases lining up with TRBD2. The CDR3 is 15 residues long. Germline V gene data show CDR1 as MRHNA and CDR2 as SNTAGT. Trimming cost V 5 bases and J 8 bases; bases outside gene matches: 8. Here the CDR3 DNA reads TGTGCCAGCAGTACCGGACTAGCGGGTTTAGATGAGCAGTTCTTC. This translates into CASSTGLAGLDEQFF.

The chain uses TRBV5-1 and TRBJ2-1; D gene unclear. V gave up 2 bases and J gave up 1 base, with 22 bases separating them. The CDR3 covers 19 residues. Germline V gives CDR1 SGHRS, CDR2 YFSETQ. The CDR3 region is CASSFSADVGFNSYNEQFF. The CDR3 DNA sequence: TGCGCCAGCAGCTTCTCAGCTGACGTGGGGTTTAATTCCTACAATGAGCAGTTCTTC.

The genes are TRBV25-1 and TRBJ2-3; 7 bases are shared with TRBD2. V gave up 4 bases and J gave up 6 bases; unmatched junction bases: 16. This CDR3 comprises 17 residues. Germline assignment: CDR1 MGHDK and CDR2 SYGVNS. Here the CDR3 DNA reads TGTGCCAGCAGTGCAGGATGGGGGGGGAGGGCCGGGGATACGCAGTATTTT. As protein: CASSAGWGGRAGDTQYF.

The chain is built from TRBV9 and TRBJ1-5; D unresolved. The CDR3 totals 15 residues. Trimming stripped 0 bases from V and 4 bases from J, with 11 bases between. Germline CDR1 SGDLS, CDR2 YYNGEE. The CDR3 reads CASSVGASSNQPQHF. The CDR3 DNA reads TGTGCCAGCAGCGTAGGAGCGTCATCAAATCAGCCCCAGCATTTT.

V usage is TRBV19 and J usage is TRBJ2-2; no clear D. Germline V gene data show CDR1 as LNHDA and CDR2 as SQIVND (reference sequence). The CDR3 is 17 amino acids. Trimming pared 1 base from V and 4 bases from J, leaving 16 bases between. The CDR3 coding sequence is TGTGCCAGTAGTATAGCGTCCGGTTTGGGTGGCACCGGGGAGCTGTTTTTT. It codes for CASSIASGLGGTGELFF.

In this sample, this clone turned up a few times. The rearrangement uses TRBV6-5 and TRBJ1-5, with TRBD1 identical over 8 bases. With 6 bases clipped from V and 0 bases from J, the junction kept 4 bases outside the gene matches. Germline assignment: CDR1 MNHEY and CDR2 SVGAGI. The CDR3 runs to 15 residues. CDR3 amino acids: CASSRQGNSNQPQHF. The CDR3 nucleotides read TGTGCCAGCAGCCGACAGGGGAATAGCAATCAGCCCCAGCATTTT.

The chain recombines TRBV5-5 with TRBJ1-2; D ambiguous. CDR3 length equals 16 residues. Trimming left V 2 bases short and J 3 bases short, with 17 bases between. The V gene's germline CDR1 is SGHKS and CDR2 YYEKEE (reference sequence). The DNA of the CDR3 is TGTGCCAGCAGCTTCTACTCCGGGATGGAGGACTATGGCTACACCTTC. Amino acids: CASSFYSGMEDYGYTF.

The V and J genes are TRBV5-1 and TRBJ1-2, with D maybe TRBD1 (5 bases). CDR3 length: 15 residues. The germline V and J ends were trimmed by 0 bases and 0 bases, with 9 bases remaining between them. Germline V gives CDR1 SGHRS, CDR2 YFSETQ. This chain's CDR3 is CASSLDGASNYGYTF. CDR3 sequence (DNA): TGCGCCAGCAGCTTGGACGGGGCTTCTAACTATGGCTACACCTTC.

The rearrangement joins TRBV6-1 to TRBJ1-5; D perhaps matches TRBD1 (5 bases). CDR3 length: 13 amino acids. Germline CDR1 MNHNS, CDR2 SASEGT. With 3 bases removed from V and 7 bases from J, the gap between germline ends came to 10 bases. This chain's CDR3 is CASSEGRTQPQHF. CDR3 sequence (DNA): TGTGCCAGCAGTGAGGGACGGACACAGCCCCAGCATTTT.

The chain is built from TRBV7-9 and TRBJ1-2; TRBD1 aligns across 9 bases. After removal of 4 bases from V and 4 bases from J, the junction contained 7 bases not matched to a gene. Germline loops: CDR1 SEHNR, CDR2 FQNEAQ (reference sequence). The CDR3 totals 15 residues. In DNA form, the CDR3 reads TGTGCCAGCAGCTCCGGGACAGGGTCATTCTATGGCTACACCTTC. Translating it yields CASSSGTGSFYGYTF.

This clone was detected only a few times. This sequence joins TRBV5-1 and TRBJ1-2, with D unresolved. Between the trimmed V and J ends, which lost 0 bases and 4 bases, there was a span of 10 bases. This CDR3 comprises 14 residues. In germline, CDR1 is SGHRS, CDR2 YFSETQ. The CDR3 reads CASSLEGDLYGYTF. The CDR3 region has the DNA TGCGCCAGCAGCTTGGAAGGAGACCTCTATGGCTACACCTTC.

This clone was recorded once. The same CDR3 is also encoded by other DNA sequences in this sample. The rearrangement uses TRBV5-1 and TRBJ1-1; D may be TRBD1 (5 bases). V gave up 4 bases and J gave up 0 bases, with 10 bases separating them. This CDR3 has 14 amino acids. From germline, CDR1 is SGHRS and CDR2 YFSETQ. The chain's CDR3 is CASSGGTVNTEAFF. CDR3 nucleotide sequence: TGCGCCAGCAGCGGGGGGACGGTGAACACTGAAGCTTTCTTT.

The chain employs TRBV5-4 and TRBJ2-2; maybe TRBD2 (5 bases). With 0 bases removed from V and 0 bases from J, the gap between germline ends came to 6 bases. The CDR3 runs to 15 residues. Germline loops: CDR1 SGHNT, CDR2 YYREEE (reference sequence). In nucleotides, the CDR3 is TGTGCCAGCAGCTTGGGACTATCGAACACCGGGGAGCTGTTTTTT. Amino acid sequence: CASSLGLSNTGELFF.